This T cell receptor beta chain was captured by sequencing in a study of OX40 agonist ivuxolimab in advanced cancers. As for this clone: The antigen is unknown.

General study results and limits: On average, CD8+ T cells showed a greater number of expanded clones than CD4+. By week 6 at 0.1 to 3.0 mg/kg, blood CD4+ and CD8+ T cells had expanded clonally.

Using immunoSEQ multiplex PCR, the repertoire was profiled, and TCRdb retains in-frame clones only, with some absent. The data show around 40,000 clones, with 88% seen just once and around an eighth held by the top ten. CDR1 MNHNS and CDR2 SASEGT come from the germline V gene. V was shortened by 2 bases and J by 6 bases, with 11 bases between the two germline ends. The CDR3 consists of 13 residues. The chain recombines TRBV6-1 with TRBJ2-7; possibly TRBD1 or TRBD2 for D (5 bases each). The TCR sequence derives from an adult with an advanced solid tumor such as melanoma, head and neck, liver or kidney cancer. Here the sequenced sample was CD4+ or CD8+ T cells sorted from blood, taken in a trial of the OX40 agonist ivuxolimab. CDR3 DNA sequence: TGTGCCAGCAGTGAAAGTCGAGGGGCCGAGCAGTACTTC. Amino acids: CASSESRGAEQYF.